Given below is one T cell receptor beta chain in context. The method was immunoSEQ multiplex PCR; TCRdb's version includes in-frame clones alone and lacks a portion of them. In the table there are around 2,200 clones, about four fifths of which are singletons. The sample belongs to a study of OX40 agonist ivuxolimab in advanced cancers. Overall study: Past anti-PD-1, anti-PD-L1 or anti-CTLA-4 therapy was accepted, and approximately 40% had received some.

Trimming cost V 6 bases and J 3 bases, with 12 bases left between them. The CDR3 consists of 14 residues. Germline lookup yields CDR1 ENHRY and CDR2 SYGVKD. The sequence was obtained from an adult with an advanced solid tumor such as melanoma, head and neck, liver or kidney cancer. The chain has TRBV10-3 and TRBJ1-3; D unresolved. Sequencing used CD4+ or CD8+ T cells sorted from blood, obtained in a trial of the OX40 agonist ivuxolimab. The CDR3 nucleotides are TGTGCCATCAGGGACGCCCGGGATGGAAACACCATATATTTT. It translates to CAIRDARDGNTIYF.